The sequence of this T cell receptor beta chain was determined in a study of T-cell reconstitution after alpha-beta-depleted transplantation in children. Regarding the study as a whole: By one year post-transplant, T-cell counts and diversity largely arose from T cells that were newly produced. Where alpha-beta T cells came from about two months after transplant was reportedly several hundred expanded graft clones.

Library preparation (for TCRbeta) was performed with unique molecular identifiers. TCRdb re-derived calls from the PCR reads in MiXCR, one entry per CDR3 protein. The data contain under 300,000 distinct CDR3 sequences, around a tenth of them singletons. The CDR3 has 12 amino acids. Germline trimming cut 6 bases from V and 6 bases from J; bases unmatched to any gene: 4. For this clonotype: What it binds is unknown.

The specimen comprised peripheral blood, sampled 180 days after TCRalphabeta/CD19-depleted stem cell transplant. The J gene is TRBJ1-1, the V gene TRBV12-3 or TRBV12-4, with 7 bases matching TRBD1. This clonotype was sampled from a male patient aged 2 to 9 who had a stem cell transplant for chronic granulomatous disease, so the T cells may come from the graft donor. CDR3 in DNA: TGTGCCAGCAGCGACAGGGTCCCTGAAGCTTTCTTT. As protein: CASSDRVPEAFF.